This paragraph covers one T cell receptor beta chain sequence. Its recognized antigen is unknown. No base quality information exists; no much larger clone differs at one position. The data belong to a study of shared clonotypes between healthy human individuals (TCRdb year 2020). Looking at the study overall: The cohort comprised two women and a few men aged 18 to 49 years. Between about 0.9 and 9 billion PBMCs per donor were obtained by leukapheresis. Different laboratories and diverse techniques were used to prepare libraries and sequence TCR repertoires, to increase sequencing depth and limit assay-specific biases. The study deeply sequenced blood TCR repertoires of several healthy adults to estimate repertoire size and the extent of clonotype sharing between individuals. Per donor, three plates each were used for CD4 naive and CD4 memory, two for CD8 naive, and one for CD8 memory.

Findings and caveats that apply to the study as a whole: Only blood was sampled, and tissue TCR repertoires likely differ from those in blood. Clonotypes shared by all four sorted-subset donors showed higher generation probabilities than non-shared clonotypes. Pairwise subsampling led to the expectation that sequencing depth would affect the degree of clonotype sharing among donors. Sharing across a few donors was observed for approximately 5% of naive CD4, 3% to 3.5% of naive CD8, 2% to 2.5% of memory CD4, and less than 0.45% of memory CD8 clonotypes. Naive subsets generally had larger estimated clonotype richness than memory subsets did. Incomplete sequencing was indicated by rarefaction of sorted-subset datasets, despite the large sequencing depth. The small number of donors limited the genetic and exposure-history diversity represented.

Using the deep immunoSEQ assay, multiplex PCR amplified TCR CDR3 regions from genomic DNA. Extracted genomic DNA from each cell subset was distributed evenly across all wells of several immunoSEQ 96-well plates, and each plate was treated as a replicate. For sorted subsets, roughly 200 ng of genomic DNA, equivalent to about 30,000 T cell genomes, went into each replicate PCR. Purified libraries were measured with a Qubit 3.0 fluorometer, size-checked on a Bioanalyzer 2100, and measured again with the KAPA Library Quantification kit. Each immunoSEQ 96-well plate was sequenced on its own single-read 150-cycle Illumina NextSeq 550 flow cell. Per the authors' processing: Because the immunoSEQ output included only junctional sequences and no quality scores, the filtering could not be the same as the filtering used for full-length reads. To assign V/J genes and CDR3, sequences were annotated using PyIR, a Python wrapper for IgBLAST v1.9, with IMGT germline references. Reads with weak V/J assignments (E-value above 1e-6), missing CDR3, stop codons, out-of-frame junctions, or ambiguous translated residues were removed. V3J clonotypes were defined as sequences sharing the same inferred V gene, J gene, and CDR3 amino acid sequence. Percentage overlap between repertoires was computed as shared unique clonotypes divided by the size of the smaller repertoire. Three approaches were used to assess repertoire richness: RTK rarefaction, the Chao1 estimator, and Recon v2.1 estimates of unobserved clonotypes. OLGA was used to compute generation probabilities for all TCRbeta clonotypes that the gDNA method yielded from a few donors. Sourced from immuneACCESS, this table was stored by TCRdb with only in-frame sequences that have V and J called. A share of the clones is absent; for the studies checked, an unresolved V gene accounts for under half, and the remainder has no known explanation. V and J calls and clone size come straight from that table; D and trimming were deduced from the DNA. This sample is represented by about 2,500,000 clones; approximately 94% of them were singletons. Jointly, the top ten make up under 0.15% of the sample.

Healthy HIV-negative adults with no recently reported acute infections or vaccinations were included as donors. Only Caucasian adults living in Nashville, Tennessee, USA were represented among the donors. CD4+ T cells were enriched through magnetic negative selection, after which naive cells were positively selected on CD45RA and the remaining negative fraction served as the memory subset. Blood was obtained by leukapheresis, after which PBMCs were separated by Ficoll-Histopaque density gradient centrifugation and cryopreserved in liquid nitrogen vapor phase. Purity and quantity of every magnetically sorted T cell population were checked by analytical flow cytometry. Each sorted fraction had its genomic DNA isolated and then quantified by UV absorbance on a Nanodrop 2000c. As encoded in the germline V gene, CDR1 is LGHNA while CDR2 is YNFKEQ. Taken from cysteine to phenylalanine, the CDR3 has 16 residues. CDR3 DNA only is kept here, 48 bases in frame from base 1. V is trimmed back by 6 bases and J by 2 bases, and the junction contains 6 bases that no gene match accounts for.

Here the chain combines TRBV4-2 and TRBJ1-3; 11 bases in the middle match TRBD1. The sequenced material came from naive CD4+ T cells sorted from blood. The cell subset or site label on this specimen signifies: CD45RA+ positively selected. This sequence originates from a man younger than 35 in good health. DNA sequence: TGTGCCAGCAGTCGGCCGGGACAGGGGGCTGGAAACACCATATATTTT. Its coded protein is CASSRPGQGAGNTIYF.